Included here is one T cell receptor (beta chain) sequence, with context. Its antigen remains unidentified. The data were taken from a study of radiation and T cells in renal cell carcinoma. Study-wide results and limits: Only small tumor regions of approximately 1 g were sampled. Compared with controls, irradiated tumors had more, larger dominant CDR3 motifs.

Method: immunoSEQ multiplex PCR; TCRdb's copy keeps in-frame clones and lacks some. The sample consists of 15,000 to 20,000 clones, roughly 58% of them appearing once. The CDR3 is 13 amino acids. CDR1 and CDR2 from the germline V gene are GTSNPN and SVGIG (reference sequence). V was clipped by 5 bases and J by 4 bases; unmatched bases: 4. Described treatment: 15 Gy SBRT to primary tumor, nephrectomy 4 weeks later. The rearrangement links TRBV30 to TRBJ1-1, with 10 bases lining up with TRBD1. This material consisted of tumor tissue, taken from a patient whose treatment included radiotherapy and nephrectomy. This receptor was taken from a man aged 50-59 years with renal cell carcinoma. The CDR3, as DNA: TGTGCCTGGTCCAGGGACAGGGGCACTGAAGCTTTCTTT. Translating gives CAWSRDRGTEAFF. Together with reference TRBV30 and TRBJ1-1, the CDR3 gives the full variable domain: SQTIHQWPATLVQPVGSPLSLECTVEGTSNPNLYWYRQAAGRGLQLLFYSVGIGQISSEVPQNLSASRPQDRQFILSSKKLLLSDSGFYLCAWSRDRGTEAFFGQGTRLTVV.